This T cell receptor (beta chain) comes out of a study of T-cell memory formation after mild COVID-19. Looking at the study overall: Clustering of TCRs was largely donor specific.

Study-wide points: Those CD4+ clones that contracted were mainly in CM and EM (CD8+ ones in EMRA). Some clones that responded were present in memory (sampled pre-infection), which suggests cross-reactive memory joined.

Points on this clonotype: The antigen is unknown.

Libraries for TCRalpha and TCRbeta carried sample barcodes and unique molecular identifiers via 5'RACE. TCRdb fed the 5' RACE reads into MiXCR, producing one record per CDR3 protein. The sample has about 560,000 distinct CDR3 sequences, about 20% seen once. Sample: PBMCs or a T cell subset sorted from them (not recorded which). The TCR originated in an adult woman who had mild COVID-19 (a few samples of this study predate the infection). Cell type and time point are not known.

The CDR3 DNA is TGTGCCAGCAGTTCGGACTCCGGTGGGTGGAAAGCTTTCTTT. Its protein product is CASSSDSGGWKAFF. The chain combines TRBV12-3 or TRBV12-4 with TRBJ1-1; no reliable D call. The V gene lost 4 bases and the J gene lost 9 bases, with 18 bases spanning the gap. The CDR3 extends over 14 amino acids.